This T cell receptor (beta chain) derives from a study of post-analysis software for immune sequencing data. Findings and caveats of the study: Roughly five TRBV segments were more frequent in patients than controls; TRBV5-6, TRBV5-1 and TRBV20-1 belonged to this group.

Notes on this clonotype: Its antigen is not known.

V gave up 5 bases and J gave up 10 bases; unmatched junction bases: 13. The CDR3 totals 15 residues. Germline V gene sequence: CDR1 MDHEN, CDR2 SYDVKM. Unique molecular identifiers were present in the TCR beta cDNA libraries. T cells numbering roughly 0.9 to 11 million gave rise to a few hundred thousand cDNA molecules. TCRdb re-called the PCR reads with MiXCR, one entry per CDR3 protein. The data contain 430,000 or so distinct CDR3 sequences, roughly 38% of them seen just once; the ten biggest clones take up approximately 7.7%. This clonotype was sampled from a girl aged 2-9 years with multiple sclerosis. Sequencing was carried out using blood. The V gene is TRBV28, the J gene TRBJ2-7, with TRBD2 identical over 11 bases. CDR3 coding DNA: TGTGCCAGCAGTCCGGGACTAGCGGCCTCCTCGCCCCAGTACTTC. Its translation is CASSPGLAASSPQYF.